This is a list of T cell receptor beta chains from one sample in a study of cytomegalovirus exposure and HLA in healthy donors. TCRdb's copy holds only in-frame clones and misses some; the assay was immunoSEQ multiplex PCR. Of approximately 180,000 clones listed, 80% to 85% are singletons. The specimen sequenced was PBMCs. The receptors derive from a woman between 35 and 50 years old in good health and CMV-seronegative. Each CDR3 is given with its conserved first and last residue. The D gene is left open where the match is weak. Size tells how often a clone was seen (once, few, many) or the class of an expanded clone, and some rows leave it out.

-	15	TRBV19	TRBD1	TRBJ2-7	CASSSDRGRSYEQYF	TGTGCCAGTAGTTCCGACAGGGGCCGCTCCTACGAGCAGTACTTC
once	15	TRBV6-5	TRBD2	TRBJ2-7	CASSPSGSGSREQYF	TGTGCCAGCAGCCCCTCGGGAAGCGGGAGTAGAGAGCAGTACTTC
-	16	TRBV4-3	TRBD2	TRBJ2-1	CASSYGGSVLYNEQFF	TGCGCCAGCAGCTACGGGGGGAGCGTCCTCTACAATGAGCAGTTCTTC
-	18	TRBV14	TRBD1	TRBJ1-2	CASSPTWAGGAGPYGYTF	TGTGCCAGCAGCCCCACCTGGGCAGGGGGCGCGGGGCCCTATGGCTACACCTTC
-	13	TRBV7-8	-	TRBJ1-1	CASSLGINTEAFF	TGTGCCAGCAGCTTAGGTATCAACACTGAAGCTTTCTTT
-	15	TRBV5-1	TRBD1	TRBJ2-7	CASSLEHPDRAEQYF	TGCGCCAGCAGCTTGGAACATCCTGACAGGGCCGAGCAGTACTTC
-	15	TRBV5-1	TRBD2	TRBJ2-5	CASSWVAGGEETQYF	TGCGCCAGCTCATGGGTAGCGGGAGGTGAAGAGACCCAGTACTTC
-	14	TRBV2	TRBD2	TRBJ2-7	CASSEEGTSLEQYF	TGTGCCAGCAGTGAAGAGGGGACTAGCCTCGAGCAGTACTTC
once	15	TRBV5-1	-	TRBJ1-1	CASSFLKQKNTEAFF	TGCGCCAGCAGCTTCTTAAAACAGAAGAACACTGAAGCTTTCTTT
few	14	TRBV5-1	-	TRBJ1-1	CASSLSTTNTEAFF	TGCGCCAGCAGCCTATCAACTACCAACACTGAAGCTTTCTTT
-	16	TRBV7-9	-	TRBJ2-3	CASSLGLGHSTDTQYF	TGTGCCAGCAGCTTAGGGTTGGGGCATAGCACAGATACGCAGTATTTT
few	17	TRBV11-2	TRBD2	TRBJ2-1	CASSYRAGGPSHNEQFF	TGTGCCAGCAGCTACCGAGCGGGAGGGCCCTCTCACAATGAGCAGTTCTTC
-	14	TRBV2	TRBD1	TRBJ1-2	CASSADRGWDGYTF	TGTGCCAGCAGTGCGGACAGGGGTTGGGATGGCTACACCTTC
-	13	TRBV19	-	TRBJ1-2	CASSVGDWDGYTF	TGTGCCAGTAGTGTGGGGGACTGGGATGGCTACACCTTC
-	14	TRBV28	-	TRBJ2-2	CASSLAGRTGELFF	TGTGCCAGCAGTTTAGCGGGAAGAACCGGGGAGCTGTTTTTT
-	14	TRBV11-2	TRBD1	TRBJ1-2	CASSSRQGSTSIRF	TGTGCCAGCAGCTCCCGACAGGGGAGTACCTCTATCCGCTTC
-	15	TRBV4-1	-	TRBJ1-1	CASSQGWGGNTEAFF	TGCGCCAGCAGCCAAGGTTGGGGGGGGAACACTGAAGCTTTCTTT
few	16	TRBV27	TRBD1	TRBJ1-6	CATRDSTIIYGGPLHF	TGTGCCACCCGGGACAGCACGATTATTTATGGTGGACCCCTCCACTTT
-	16	TRBV7-7	TRBD2	TRBJ2-1	CASSPRAASGSREQFF	TGTGCCAGCAGCCCACGGGCGGCTAGCGGGAGTAGGGAGCAGTTCTTC
-	16	TRBV10-3	TRBD1	TRBJ1-1	CAISDGRTGVSTEAFF	TGTGCCATCAGTGATGGGAGGACAGGGGTATCCACTGAAGCTTTCTTT
-	15	TRBV29-1	-	TRBJ1-3	CSVVQGPHSGNTIYF	TGCAGCGTTGTTCAGGGGCCGCACTCTGGAAACACCATATATTTT
-	16	TRBV7-2	-	TRBJ2-7	CASSFGGWVSSYEQYF	TGTGCCAGCAGCTTCGGGGGTTGGGTTTCCTCCTACGAGCAGTACTTC
-	13	TRBV5-1	-	TRBJ2-5	CASSFSQVETQYF	TGCGCCAGCAGCTTTTCACAGGTAGAGACCCAGTACTTC
-	12	TRBV7-9	TRBD1	TRBJ1-1	CASSHSGTGAFF	TGTGCCAGCAGCCATTCCGGGACAGGAGCTTTCTTT
few	11	TRBV20-1	-	TRBJ2-5	CSAQHQETQYF	TGCAGTGCACAGCACCAAGAGACCCAGTACTTC
-	16	TRBV7-2	TRBD2	TRBJ2-3	CASRASGLSSTDTQYF	TGTGCCAGCAGGGCTAGCGGCCTTTCTAGCACAGATACGCAGTATTTT
-	15	TRBV29-1	TRBD1	TRBJ1-1	CSAEGQGGLNTEAFF	TGCAGCGCAGAAGGACAGGGGGGTCTAAACACTGAAGCTTTCTTT
-	16	TRBV11-2	TRBD2	TRBJ2-3	CASSYIAGTGTDTQYF	TGTGCCAGCAGCTACATAGCGGGAACTGGCACAGATACGCAGTATTTT
-	17	TRBV19	TRBD2	TRBJ2-2	CASSTGLAGGQTGELFF	TGTGCCAGTAGTACGGGACTAGCGGGAGGGCAGACGGGGGAGCTGTTTTTT
-	13	TRBV7-9	-	TRBJ1-1	CAISGGVNTEAFF	TGTGCAATCAGTGGGGGGGTGAACACTGAAGCTTTCTTT
-	15	TRBV5-1	-	TRBJ1-1	CASSTGTPPGTEAFF	TGCGCCAGCAGCACGGGGACACCTCCGGGCACTGAAGCTTTCTTT
few	13	TRBV27	TRBD2	TRBJ2-5	CASSFSGRETQYF	TGTGCCAGCAGTTTTAGCGGGAGAGAGACCCAGTACTTC
-	17	TRBV5-6	-	TRBJ2-1	CASSLSRGASSYNEQFF	TGTGCCAGCAGCTTGAGTCGCGGGGCTAGCTCCTACAATGAGCAGTTCTTC
-	16	TRBV28	-	TRBJ1-6	CASSFPDSSYNSPLHF	TGTGCCAGCAGTTTCCCGGACAGCTCCTATAATTCACCCCTCCACTTT
-	16	TRBV7-9	-	TRBJ2-2	CASSSTLASNTGELFF	TGTGCCAGCAGCTCTACACTAGCCTCGAACACCGGGGAGCTGTTTTTT
-	13	TRBV5-1	-	TRBJ2-5	CASSATLQETQYF	TGCGCCAGCAGCGCTACCCTCCAAGAGACCCAGTACTTC
-	19	TRBV10-2	TRBD2	TRBJ2-5	CASSESSPSLAGAQETQYF	TGCGCCAGCAGTGAGTCGTCCCCCTCTTTAGCGGGAGCCCAAGAGACCCAGTACTTC
once	15	TRBV7-6	-	TRBJ1-1	CASSSTTDLNTEAFF	TGTGCCAGCAGCTCAACGACAGACCTGAACACTGAAGCTTTCTTT
few	13	TRBV2	TRBD1	TRBJ1-4	CASSTRQGGKLFF	TGTGCCAGCAGTACTCGACAGGGTGGTAAACTGTTTTTT
-	15	TRBV23-1	-	TRBJ1-5	CASSQAGNKRQPQHF	TGCGCCAGCAGTCAGGCCGGGAATAAACGTCAGCCCCAGCATTTT
-	14	TRBV9	TRBD1	TRBJ2-5	CASSPTGNQETQYF	TGTGCCAGCAGCCCGACAGGGAACCAAGAGACCCAGTACTTC
-	14	TRBV7-2	TRBD2	TRBJ2-7	CASSQGLAEYEQYF	TGTGCCAGCAGCCAGGGACTAGCGGAATACGAGCAGTACTTC